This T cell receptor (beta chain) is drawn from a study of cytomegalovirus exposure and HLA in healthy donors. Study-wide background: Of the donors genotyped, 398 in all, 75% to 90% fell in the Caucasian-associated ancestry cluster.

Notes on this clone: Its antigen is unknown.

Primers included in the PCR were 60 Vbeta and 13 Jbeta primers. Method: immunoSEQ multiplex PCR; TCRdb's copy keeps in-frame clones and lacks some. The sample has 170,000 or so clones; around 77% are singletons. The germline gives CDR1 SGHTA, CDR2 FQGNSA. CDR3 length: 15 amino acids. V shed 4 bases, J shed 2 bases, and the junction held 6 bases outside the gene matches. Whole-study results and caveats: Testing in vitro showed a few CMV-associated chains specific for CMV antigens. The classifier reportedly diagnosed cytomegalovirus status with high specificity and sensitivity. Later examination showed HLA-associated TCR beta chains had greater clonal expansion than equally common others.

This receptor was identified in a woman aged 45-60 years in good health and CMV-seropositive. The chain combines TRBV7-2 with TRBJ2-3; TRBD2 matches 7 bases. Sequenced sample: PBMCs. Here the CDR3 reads CASSYNGLDTDTQYF. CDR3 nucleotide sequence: TGTGCCAGCAGCTACAACGGACTAGACACAGATACGCAGTATTTT.